These 27 T cell receptor beta chains were all obtained from the same sample, sequenced in a study of T cell clonotyping in hematopoietic cell transplantation. Sequencing used immunoSEQ multiplex PCR; TCRdb keeps in-frame clones, though not all of them. The sample lists some 30,000 clones, around 95% occurring once. Specimen: peripheral blood mononuclear cells. The receptors stem from a man between 45 and 60 years old in good health. Some clones in this sample may be carry-over from other donors' samples.

The rearrangement links TRBV6-6 to TRBJ1-1; D is unclear. Trimming removed 2 bases at V and 3 bases at J, with 10 bases between. Per germline, CDR1 MNHNY and CDR2 SVGAGI (reference sequence). The length of the CDR3 is 14 residues. This CDR3 reads CASSYSRIDTEAFF. The CDR3 DNA reads as TGTGCCAGCAGTTACAGCCGAATTGACACTGAAGCTTTCTTT.

The V call is TRBV5-4, the J call TRBJ2-5; 9 nucleotides align to TRBD1. This CDR3 region has 15 residues. Per germline, CDR1 SGHNT and CDR2 YYREEE (reference sequence). V was clipped by 0 bases and J by 4 bases; unmatched bases: 4. This CDR3 reads CASSLGRTGVETQYF. Here the CDR3 DNA reads TGTGCCAGCAGCTTGGGCCGGACAGGGGTAGAGACCCAGTACTTC.

The chain links TRBV30 to TRBJ2-7; TRBD1 might be the D (6 bases). V lost 1 base and J 10 bases, leaving 17 bases between the germline ends. The length of the CDR3 is 13 residues. Germline CDR1 GTSNPN, CDR2 SVGIG (reference sequence). DNA for the CDR3: TGTGCCTGGAGTGGGGGGTTTCGGACAGAACAGTACTTC. It encodes CAWSGGFRTEQYF.

V is TRBV6-1 and J is TRBJ1-4; tentative D call: TRBD1 (6 bases). Trimming stripped 10 bases from V and 8 bases from J, with 17 bases between. Germline loops: CDR1 MNHNS, CDR2 SASEGT. This CDR3 has 13 amino acids. The CDR3: CATGRGVGEKLFF. In nucleotides, the CDR3 is TGTGCCACCGGGAGGGGGGTGGGAGAAAAACTGTTTTTT.

The chain combines TRBV28 with TRBJ1-2; a possible D gene is TRBD1 (5 bases). Trimming took off 7 bases at V and 7 bases at J, with 16 bases between the two ends. This CDR3 comprises 13 residues. Per germline, CDR1 MDHEN and CDR2 SYDVKM. This CDR3 reads CASTSDRGGGYTF. CDR3 coding DNA: TGTGCCAGCACCAGCGATAGGGGTGGTGGCTACACCTTC.

The rearrangement links TRBV6-6 to TRBJ2-2; D is possibly TRBD1 (6 bases). V was shortened by 6 bases and J by 2 bases, with 13 bases between the two germline ends. Germline V gene sequence: CDR1 MNHNY, CDR2 SVGAGI (reference sequence). CDR3 length: 15 residues. CDR3 region: CASRPTGSNTGELFF. The CDR3 nucleotides are TGTGCCAGCAGACCGACAGGTTCTAACACCGGGGAGCTGTTTTTT.

This chain joins TRBV6-5 and TRBJ1-2; possibly TRBD1 for D (5 bases). Germline V CDR1 and CDR2: MNHEY, SVGAGI. This CDR3 is built from 15 residues. Trimming pared 4 bases from V and 4 bases from J, leaving 16 bases between. CDR3 nucleotide sequence: TGTGCCAGCAGTTTTTACCCAGGGCCGCCCTATGGCTACACCTTC. Translation gives CASSFYPGPPYGYTF.

The chain carries TRBV11-2 and TRBJ2-7, with 15 bases aligning to TRBD2. Trimming removed 5 bases from V and 5 bases from J; junction bases left unmatched: 4. This CDR3 is 15 amino acids long. In germline, CDR1 is SGHAT, CDR2 FQNNGV. The CDR3 reads CASSNGLAGGHEQYF. CDR3 in DNA: TGTGCCAGCAGCAACGGACTAGCGGGGGGGCACGAGCAGTACTTC.

The chain couples TRBV30 to TRBJ1-6, with D uncertain. The germline CDR1 and CDR2 sequences are GTSNPN and SVGIG (reference sequence). The CDR3 is 16 amino acids. V was cut by 0 bases and J by 4 bases, with 13 bases left in between. In nucleotides, the CDR3 is TGTGCCTGGAGTGTAGGCCAGCTACGTTATAATTCACCCCTCCACTTT. This sequence encodes CAWSVGQLRYNSPLHF.

The chain uses TRBV7-2 and TRBJ2-5, with no clear D. V lost 5 bases, J lost 5 bases, and 12 bases lay in between. The CDR3 sequence is 13 residues long. In germline, CDR1 is SGHTA, CDR2 FQGNSA. Here the CDR3 reads CASSPDLGETQYF. The DNA for the CDR3 is TGTGCCAGCAGCCCGGACCTAGGGGAGACCCAGTACTTC.

This clone has only one observation. The chain is built from TRBV7-2 and TRBJ2-3; the match to TRBD2 covers 16 bases. Germline assignment: CDR1 SGHTA and CDR2 FQGNSA. The length of the CDR3 is 18 residues. The J segment lost 5 bases and the V segment lost 5 bases, leaving 10 bases of the junction unmatched. The CDR3 protein is CASSHPGLAGGQLDTQYF. The CDR3 region has the DNA TGTGCCAGCAGCCACCCGGGACTAGCGGGGGGGCAGTTAGATACGCAGTATTTT. Full variable domain (outside the CDR3, taken from reference TRBV7-2 and TRBJ2-3): GAGVSQSPSNKVTEKGKDVELRCDPISGHTALYWYRQSLGQGLEFLIYFQGNSAPDKSGLPSDRFSAERTGGSVSTLTIQRTQQEDSAVYLCASSHPGLAGGQLDTQYFGPGTRLTVL.

The chain couples TRBV6-6 to TRBJ1-1; D unresolved. Trimming left V 2 bases short and J 1 base short, with 8 bases between. This CDR3 comprises 14 residues. The germline V gene encodes CDR1 MNHNY and CDR2 SVGAGI (reference sequence). The CDR3 bases are TGTGCCAGCAGTTACGAGGAATCGAACACTGAAGCTTTCTTT. Translating it yields CASSYEESNTEAFF.

The rearrangement uses TRBV19 and TRBJ1-2; D might be TRBD1 (6 bases). This CDR3 comprises 13 residues. Looked up from germline, CDR1 is LNHDA and CDR2 is SQIVND (reference sequence). Trimming took off 10 bases at V and 6 bases at J, with 18 bases between the two ends. CDR3 DNA sequence: TGTGCCACCACCAGGGGCCCTGGGGATGGCTACACCTTC. Protein product: CATTRGPGDGYTF. The variable domain in full, completed from reference TRBV19 and TRBJ1-2, reads DGGITQSPKYLFRKEGQNVTLSCEQNLNHDAMYWYRQDPGQGLRLIYYSQIVNDFQKGDIAEGYSVSREKKESFPLTVTSAQKNPTAFYLCATTRGPGDGYTFGSGTRLTVV.

This chain links TRBV6-5 with TRBJ1-1; 7 nucleotides align to TRBD1. CDR3 length: 15 amino acids. Germline assignment: CDR1 MNHEY and CDR2 SVGAGI. Trimming at V came to 8 bases and at J to 4 bases, leaving 13 bases not matched to a gene. Here the CDR3 DNA reads TGTGCCAGCGGGTTCACAGGGGTTGATGGCACTGAAGCTTTCTTT. Encoded protein: CASGFTGVDGTEAFF.

The rearrangement links TRBV6-5 to TRBJ1-4; D is unresolved. V lost 5 bases and J 5 bases, leaving 6 bases between the germline ends. CDR1 is MNHEY, CDR2 SVGAGI, per germline. CDR3 length: 12 residues. The CDR3 region is CASSRQNEKLFF. CDR3 sequence (DNA): TGTGCCAGCAGTCGCCAGAATGAAAAACTGTTTTTT.

This rearrangement joins TRBV5-4 to TRBJ1-2; D gene unclear. In germline, CDR1 is SGHNT, CDR2 YYREEE (reference sequence). V was trimmed by 4 bases and J by 2 bases, leaving 9 bases between them. The CDR3 covers 13 residues. DNA for the CDR3: TGTGCCAGCAGCCTGTCCCCCAACTATGGCTACACCTTC. Translated: CASSLSPNYGYTF.

J is TRBJ2-7 and V is TRBV7-2; D not resolved. V was shortened by 1 base and J by 2 bases, with 9 bases between the two germline ends. This CDR3 has 14 residues. Looked up from germline, CDR1 is SGHTA and CDR2 is FQGNSA. CDR3 sequence: CASSLGRYTYEQYF. In DNA, the CDR3 is TGTGCCAGCAGCTTAGGACGCTATACCTACGAGCAGTACTTC.

The chain uses TRBV29-1 and TRBJ1-6; D possibly corresponds to TRBD1 (6 bases). CDR1 is SQVTM, CDR2 ANQGSEA, per germline. This CDR3 has 13 residues. V was cut by 6 bases and J by 7 bases, with 13 bases left in between. CDR3 residues: CSVKQGGNSPLHF. The CDR3 nucleotides are TGCAGCGTGAAACAGGGAGGCAATTCACCCCTCCACTTT.

In this sample, this clone turned up a few times. The CDR3 loop is CASILTGIMNTEAFF. CDR3 sequence (DNA): TGTGCCAGCATTTTAACTGGAATCATGAACACTGAAGCTTTCTTT. The chain recombines TRBV2 with TRBJ1-1; no definite D call. The CDR3 has 15 residues. The germline V and J ends were trimmed by 7 bases and 0 bases, with 15 bases remaining between them. Per the germline V gene, CDR1 is SNHLY and CDR2 is FYNNEI. Based on the CDR3 plus reference TRBV2 and TRBJ1-1, the full variable domain is EPEVTQTPSHQVTQMGQEVILRCVPISNHLYFYWYRQILGQKVEFLVSFYNNEISEKSEIFDDQFSVERPDGSNFTLKIRSTKLEDSAMYFCASILTGIMNTEAFFGQGTRLTVV.

This chain joins TRBV4-2 and TRBJ2-2; TRBD2 matches 11 bases. The junction had 4 bases not matched to a gene; V was cut back by 5 bases and J by 2 bases. The CDR3 runs to 16 residues. Germline loops: CDR1 LGHNA, CDR2 YNFKEQ. The CDR3 reads CASSSGLAVNTGELFF. CDR3 bases: TGTGCCAGCAGCTCGGGACTAGCGGTTAACACCGGGGAGCTGTTTTTT.

This chain connects TRBV27 to TRBJ1-2; 9 positions agree with TRBD1. The V gene end was trimmed by 6 bases and the J gene end by 6 bases; junction bases not matched to a gene: 20. This CDR3 contains 18 residues. Germline V CDR1 and CDR2: MNHEY, SMNVEV (reference sequence). The CDR3 sequence: CASSRPRDRDMGLDGYTF. As DNA, the CDR3 is TGTGCCAGCAGCCGACCCCGGGACAGGGATATGGGGCTCGATGGCTACACCTTC.

V and J are TRBV13 and TRBJ1-6; D remains ambiguous. V shed 0 bases and J shed 5 bases, with 5 bases lying between them. Germline CDR1 PRHDT, CDR2 FYEKMQ (reference sequence). This CDR3 spans 14 amino acids. The DNA for the CDR3 is TGTGCCAGCAGCTTAGGACTGGATAATTCACCCCTCCACTTT. Its translation: CASSLGLDNSPLHF. The variable domain in full, completed from reference TRBV13 and TRBJ1-6, reads AAGVIQSPRHLIKEKRETATLKCYPIPRHDTVYWYQQGPGQDPQFLISFYEKMQSDKGSIPDRFSAQQFSDYHSELNMSSLELGDSALYFCASSLGLDNSPLHFGNGTRLTVT.

This sequence joins TRBV21-1 and TRBJ1-5; TRBD1 reflects the table's D call only, with no check against the DNA. TRBV21-1 has pseudogene status. The length of the CDR3 is 16 residues. Written as DNA, the CDR3 is TGTGCCAGCAGTCAAGGGGCAGTAAAGGGGAATCAGCCCCAGCATTTT. Amino acids: CASSQGAVKGNQPQHF.

The chain is built from TRBV30 and TRBJ2-3; TRBD2 agrees at 9 bases. After removal of 6 bases from V and 5 bases from J, the junction contained 9 bases not matched to a gene. Germline CDR1 is GTSNPN and CDR2 is SVGIG (reference sequence). CDR3 length: 14 amino acids. The CDR3 region is CACRPAGGIDTQYF. DNA of the CDR3: TGTGCCTGCCGCCCAGCGGGGGGAATAGATACGCAGTATTTT.

The rearrangement joins TRBV30 to TRBJ2-3, with 7 nucleotides matching TRBD2. The CDR3 is 14 residues long. Germline V gives CDR1 GTSNPN, CDR2 SVGIG (reference sequence). Trimming cost V 2 bases and J 2 bases; bases outside gene matches: 4. The CDR3 loop reads CAWSRAGHTDTQYF. CDR3 DNA sequence: TGTGCCTGGAGTCGAGCGGGGCACACAGATACGCAGTATTTT.

CDR3 residues: CASSSPGQDSGNTIYF. CDR3 DNA: TGTGCCAGCAGCTCGCCGGGACAAGATTCAGGAAACACCATATATTTT. J is TRBJ1-3 and V is TRBV5-4; tentatively, D is TRBD1 (6 bases). V lost 3 bases and J 4 bases, leaving 17 bases between the germline ends. The CDR3 has 16 amino acids. CDR1 is SGHNT and CDR2 is YYREEE in the germline V gene (reference sequence). The whole variable domain, filled in from reference TRBV5-4 and TRBJ1-3, reads ETGVTQSPTHLIKTRGQQVTLRCSSQSGHNTVSWYQQALGQGPQFIFQYYREEENGRGNFPPRFSGLQFPNYSSELNVNALELDDSALYLCASSSPGQDSGNTIYFGEGSWLTVV.

The rearrangement links TRBV9 to TRBJ2-4; no reliable D call. V lost 0 bases and J 8 bases, leaving 9 bases between the germline ends. Looked up from germline, CDR1 is SGDLS and CDR2 is YYNGEE. The CDR3 is 13 amino acids. CDR3 coding DNA: TGTGCCAGCAGCGTAGACGGCTTGGACATTCAGTACTTC. Protein sequence: CASSVDGLDIQYF.